This is a list of T cell receptor beta chains from one sample in a study of type 1 regulatory T cells. Their recognized antigens are unknown. TCRdb reprocessed the reads with MiXCR, giving one entry per CDR3 protein. Of about 62,000 distinct CDR3 sequences listed, roughly 60% are singletons. The sample was cultured non-Tr1 T cells, either the whole culture or a sorted T cell fraction (not recorded which). These receptors all come from a human donor in good health. The CDR3 runs from the conserved cysteine through the conserved F or W. D genes are given only for firm matches. Part of the rows lack a size; the others show once, few, many or a class for expanded clones.

. | few | TRBJ1-3 | TRBV19 | TGTGCCAGTCTTAAACGTACGGGCTACTCTGGAAACACCATATATTTT | CASLKRTGYSGNTIYF
TRBD2 | once | TRBJ2-5 | TRBV19 | TGTGCCAGTAGGACGGCCGGGACTAGACAAGAGACCCAGTACTTC | CASRTAGTRQETQYF
TRBD1 | once | TRBJ1-4 | TRBV9 | TGTGCCAGCAGCGCCGGGACAGCAAATGAAAAACTGTTTTTT | CASSAGTANEKLFF
TRBD1 | once | TRBJ1-2 | TRBV6-2/TRBV6-3 | TGTGCCAGCAGCCATAATTTGGACAGGGTCTTTGATGGCTACACCTTC | CASSHNLDRVFDGYTF
. | . | TRBJ1-1 | TRBV12-3/TRBV12-4 | TGTGCCAGCAGCCTGAGGAGTAACACTGAAGCTTTCTTT | CASSLRSNTEAFF
. | . | TRBJ2-2 | TRBV20-1 | TGCAGTGCTAGACACCTCCGCACCGGGGAGCTGTTTTTT | CSARHLRTGELFF
TRBD1 | once | TRBJ1-4 | TRBV12-3/TRBV12-4 | TGTGCCAGCGGACAGGGACAGGGATCGAGTTTTTTT | CASGQGQGSSFF
TRBD1 | . | TRBJ2-7 | TRBV6-1 | TGTGCCAGCAGTGCCGGGACAGACACCTACGAGCAGTACTTC | CASSAGTDTYEQYF
TRBD1 | . | TRBJ2-2 | TRBV20-1 | TGCAGTACTCCAGGGGGCCGGGGTACCGGGGAGCTGTTTTTT | CSTPGGRGTGELFF
. | . | TRBJ2-1 | TRBV15 | TGTGCCACCAGCAGACCAAGTGCGGACTACAATGAGCAGTTCTTC | CATSRPSADYNEQFF
TRBD1 | . | TRBJ1-5 | TRBV27 | TGTGCCAGCCAGCCCCAGGGGGCCAGCGGCAATCAGCCCCAGCATTTT | CASQPQGASGNQPQHF
. | few | TRBJ2-3 | TRBV20-1 | TGCAGTGCCTCGGGGGAGAGGAATACGCAGTATTTT | CSASGERNTQYF
TRBD1 | medium-sized | TRBJ1-2 | TRBV20-1 | TGCAGTGCCCCGAATACAGGGGCGGTCGGCTACACCTTC | CSAPNTGAVGYTF
. | . | TRBJ2-1 | TRBV29-1 | TGCAGCGTTGTTAGGGACAGAAGACTAGTTAGTGGCAATGAGCAGTTCTTC | CSVVRDRRLVSGNEQFF
. | . | TRBJ2-5 | TRBV5-1 | TGCGCCAGCAGAGTCAGGGAGGAGACCCAGTACTTC | CASRVREETQYF
. | few | TRBJ1-5 | TRBV19 | TGTGCCACCTACCCCGTCGGCGGAAGCAATCAGCCCCAGCATTTT | CATYPVGGSNQPQHF
TRBD2 | many | TRBJ2-1 | TRBV7-2 | TGTGCCAGCAGCCTAGGGACTATTTACAATGAGCAGTTCTTC | CASSLGTIYNEQFF
. | . | TRBJ2-3 | TRBV9 | TGTGCCAGCAGCGGTTTCCCCCACACAGATACGCAGTATTTT | CASSGFPHTDTQYF
TRBD1 | . | TRBJ1-2 | TRBV12-3/TRBV12-4 | TGTGCCAGCAGACCAGGGGGGAACTATGGCTACACCTTC | CASRPGGNYGYTF
. | few | TRBJ2-1 | TRBV11-3 | TGTGCCAGCAGCTTAGAATGGTCAAGCAATGAGCAGTTCTTC | CASSLEWSSNEQFF